These T cell receptor beta chains were read from a single sample in a study of regulatory T cells in long-lasting Graves disease. One entry per CDR3 protein, called by TCRdb with MiXCR from the multiplex PCR reads. The sample records over 500,000 distinct CDR3 sequences, less than 20% being singletons. This sample was shared with a second study, whose subject was T cells in Graves' hyperthyroidism and ophthalmopathy.

Sequencing used peripheral blood mononuclear cells (PBMCs), obtained at new diagnosis, from a patient treated with antithyroid drugs. The receptors here all came from a woman in her twenties or thirties with Graves disease. Each CDR3 is given with its conserved first and last residue. A D gene is named only where the DNA matches it firmly. A row's size may be missing; if present it is once, few, many or a size class.

j_call v_call d_call clone_size cdr3_nt cdr3_aa
TRBJ1-3 TRBV6-1 - - TGTGCCAGCAGTGATTGGTTTTGGGGCTCTGGAAACACCATATATTTT CASSDWFWGSGNTIYF
TRBJ2-1 TRBV27 TRBD1 many TGTGCCAGCAGTTTCCACTACGCAGGGGGCGGTGAGCAGTTCTTC CASSFHYAGGGEQFF
TRBJ2-7 TRBV12-3/TRBV12-4 TRBD2 - TGTGCCAGCAGATTAGCGGGAGGGAACGAGCAGTACTTC CASRLAGGNEQYF
TRBJ2-7 TRBV5-1 TRBD1 many TGCGCCAGCAGCTTGTTCGGCAGGGGGCAAGACGAGCAGTACTTC CASSLFGRGQDEQYF
TRBJ2-5 TRBV28 - many TGTGCCAGCATCCCACTGGGCAGGGGCCAAGAGACCCAGTACTTC CASIPLGRGQETQYF
TRBJ1-5 TRBV12-3/TRBV12-4 - many TGTGCCATTCGGACTGGGGTTAATCAGCCCCAGCATTTT CAIRTGVNQPQHF
TRBJ2-1 TRBV28 - many TGTGCCAGCACCGTTTCCCGGCCCGGCGGATACAATGAGCAGTTCTTC CASTVSRPGGYNEQFF
TRBJ1-6 TRBV20-1 - - TGCAGTGCTAGAGATTGGGATCTTCCCTCACCCCTCCACTTT CSARDWDLPSPLHF
TRBJ2-5 TRBV5-1 - - TGCGCCAGCAGCTTGGCGACTTACCAAGAGACCCAGTACTTC CASSLATYQETQYF
TRBJ2-5 TRBV20-1 - many TGCAGTGCTAGGGACTTCCAAGAGACCCAGTACTTC CSARDFQETQYF
TRBJ2-1 TRBV5-1 - many TGCGCCAGCAGCTTGGAGGGGGGAAACTACAATGAGCAGTTCTTC CASSLEGGNYNEQFF
TRBJ2-1 TRBV28 TRBD2 many TGTGCCAGCAGACCCTCAGTATGGCGGGAGACCAATGAGCAGTTCTTC CASRPSVWRETNEQFF
TRBJ1-2 TRBV29-1 - - TGCAGCGTTGAGCACAACGGGGGCTATGGCTACACCTTC CSVEHNGGYGYTF
TRBJ2-2 TRBV25-1 - - TGTGCCAGCAGTGAATTGCACTTTGGGGCGAACACCGGGGAGCTGTTTTTT CASSELHFGANTGELFF
TRBJ1-2 TRBV6-1 - - TGTGCCAGCAGCTCCACTTATGACAGGACCTATGGCTACACCTTC CASSSTYDRTYGYTF
TRBJ1-5 TRBV12-3/TRBV12-4 - many TGTGCCAGCAGTAAAAACCAAGGGGGGTTTCCGCCCCAGCATTTT CASSKNQGGFPPQHF